The present entry profiles one T cell receptor (beta chain) with its context. Its antigen is currently not known. Base qualities are not at hand, and no much larger clone is one base apart. This sample is drawn from a study of blood T cell repertoires in COVID-19 (dated by TCRdb to the early 2020s). A note on the overall study: Samples from collaborators originated in the United States, Italy and Spain and spanned both the acute and convalescent phases of COVID-19. The repertoires were made available in a free public database intended to serve as a resource for research on the immune response to SARS-CoV-2. Where HLA class I and class II types were available, the types were taken from metadata supplied by the sample provider, not from assay-based typing. The prospective study material was composed of cDNA or gDNA derived from T cells, B-cell-depleted T cells, or PBMCs. Nearly every sample came with metadata listing a de-identified subject ID, COVID-19 status, age in years and sex. Samples came from the ongoing ImmuneRACE study (first 160 participants) plus 1,254 subjects from 6 global collaborators. Subjects who had been exposed to COVID-19, were actively infected with it, or had recovered from it provided the deeply sampled blood TCRbeta repertoires that made up the dataset.

What the research found in general, with its limitations: Clinical and demographic metadata were provided uncurated, with the amount varying by source and participant.

Trimming at the junction amounts to 5 bases on V and 8 bases on J, and the germline ends lie 18 bases apart. The germline V gene specifies MGHRA as CDR1 and YSYEKL as CDR2. The CDR3 spans 15 residues, from the cysteine through the phenylalanine. The read is trimmed to its CDR3 DNA, 45 bases read in frame from base 1. TCRbeta CDR3 regions were amplified from genomic DNA using the immunoSEQ Assay, a bias-controlled multiplex PCR. In the source study's methods: The number of nucleated cells in each sample was estimated by amplification of reference gene primers within the assay. To quantify the absolute abundance of each unique TCRbeta CDR3 rearrangement, sequence reads were collapsed and filtered. For each sample, productive Simpson clonality was calculated as the square root of Simpson's diversity index across productive rearrangements. This immuneACCESS table, as held by TCRdb, lists in-frame sequences with V and J called but not all clones. Of the missing ones, under half trace to an unresolved V gene in checked studies; the others have no known cause. The DNA gave D and trimming, while V, J and clone size come from that table. Across this sample there are about 150,000 clones, with around 81% seen only once. Approximately 9.2% of the sample rests with the top ten.

Whole blood was collected in K2EDTA tubes by collaborating institutions according to the institutions' own protocols. For TCRbeta analysis, collaborators shipped samples as frozen whole blood, isolated PBMCs, or DNA extracted from either of those sample types. The receptor comes from a human donor with acute or convalescent COVID-19. The donor label of this sample is uncertain. Rearrangement joined TRBV4-1 to TRBJ1-4; no confident D gene assignment can be made. The sample was peripheral blood. The CDR3 here reads CASSTTPDWREKLFF. The bases read TGCGCCAGCAGCACTACCCCGGATTGGAGGGAAAAACTGTTTTTT.